The 24 T cell receptor beta chains presented below share a single source sample, sequenced in a study of control samples from healthy donors and cancer patients. Clones were read by immunoSEQ multiplex PCR, and TCRdb kept only the in-frame ones, dropping some. Of 130,000 to 150,000 clones listed, 90% to 95% are singletons. The sample consisted of PBMCs. The receptors were sampled from a man aged 55 to 70 with colorectal cancer.

This sequence joins TRBV7-9 and TRBJ1-3, with D hard to call. From germline, CDR1 is SEHNR and CDR2 FQNEAQ (reference sequence). The CDR3 spans 16 residues. Between the trimmed V and J ends, which lost 3 bases and 6 bases, there was a span of 18 bases. This CDR3 is CASSFPPTVRVNTIYF. The CDR3 bases are TGTGCCAGCAGCTTCCCCCCCACAGTACGCGTAAACACCATATATTTT. The full variable domain, its missing parts supplied by reference TRBV7-9 and TRBJ1-3, is DTGVSQNPRHKITKRGQNVTFRCDPISEHNRLYWYRQTLGQGPEFLTYFQNEAQLEKSRLLSDRFSAERPKGSFSTLEIQRTEQGDSAMYLCASSFPPTVRVNTIYFGEGSWLTVV.

V is TRBV19 and J is TRBJ1-5; TRBD1 matches 9 bases. J gave up 1 base and V 3 bases, and 4 bases lay outside the gene matches. The CDR3 consists of 16 residues. Germline V CDR1 and CDR2: LNHDA, SQIVND (reference sequence). The CDR3 sequence is CASSMGTGSSNQPQHF. The CDR3 region has the DNA TGTGCCAGTAGTATGGGGACAGGGTCGAGCAATCAGCCCCAGCATTTT.

This chain links TRBV9 with TRBJ1-1; D gene unclear. The CDR3 runs to 13 residues. The V end lost 3 bases, the J end lost 7 bases, and 13 bases lay between the germline ends. The germline V gene has CDR1 SGDLS and CDR2 YYNGEE. CDR3 loop: CASSATGLGEAFF. The CDR3 DNA sequence: TGTGCCAGCAGCGCCACGGGGTTGGGTGAAGCTTTCTTT.

This clone was counted only a few times. The chain has TRBV19 and TRBJ1-5, with 7 bases that match TRBD1. CDR3 length: 15 amino acids. Germline CDR1 and CDR2: LNHDA and SQIVND (reference sequence). J lost 2 bases, V lost 9 bases, and 10 bases had no gene match. For the CDR3, the DNA is TGTGCCAGCAACCCCGGAGGGACAGGCAATCAGCCCCAGCATTTT. It codes for CASNPGGTGNQPQHF. The full variable domain, completed using reference TRBV19 and TRBJ1-5, is DGGITQSPKYLFRKEGQNVTLSCEQNLNHDAMYWYRQDPGQGLRLIYYSQIVNDFQKGDIAEGYSVSREKKESFPLTVTSAQKNPTAFYLCASNPGGTGNQPQHFGDGTRLSIL.

The rearrangement joins TRBV13 to TRBJ2-7, with 10 bases that match TRBD2. Per germline, CDR1 PRHDT and CDR2 FYEKMQ (reference sequence). The junction had 3 bases not matched to a gene; V was cut back by 7 bases and J by 3 bases. CDR3 length equals 13 residues. The CDR3, as DNA: TGTGCCAGCATACTAGCGGGGAGCTACGAGCAGTACTTC. Translated: CASILAGSYEQYF.

This clone was counted a single time. The J gene is TRBJ1-2, the V gene TRBV19; D remains ambiguous. Trimming left V 6 bases short and J 0 bases short, with 11 bases between. The CDR3 loop spans 14 amino acids. The V gene's germline CDR1 is LNHDA and CDR2 SQIVND (reference sequence). For the CDR3, the DNA is TGTGCCAGTAGGCACGATACTGCTAACTATGGCTACACCTTC. Protein sequence: CASRHDTANYGYTF. Full variable domain (outside the CDR3, taken from reference TRBV19 and TRBJ1-2): DGGITQSPKYLFRKEGQNVTLSCEQNLNHDAMYWYRQDPGQGLRLIYYSQIVNDFQKGDIAEGYSVSREKKESFPLTVTSAQKNPTAFYLCASRHDTANYGYTFGSGTRLTVV.

This chain links TRBV30 with TRBJ1-5; D remains unclear. Looked up from germline, CDR1 is GTSNPN and CDR2 is SVGIG (reference sequence). V lost 1 base, J lost 1 base, and 11 bases lay in between. The CDR3 is 15 residues long. CDR3 nucleotides: TGTGCCTGGAGTGGTGACCCCGGAAGCAATCAGCCCCAGCATTTT. Translated: CAWSGDPGSNQPQHF.

The CDR3 DNA follows: TGTGCCAGCAGTCCACATGCTGAAGCTTTCTTT. Translation gives CASSPHAEAFF. The chain uses TRBV2 and TRBJ1-1; D is unclear. CDR1 is SNHLY, CDR2 FYNNEI, per germline. V was pared by 5 bases and J by 6 bases, with 7 bases between. CDR3 length: 11 residues.

This rearrangement joins TRBV28 to TRBJ1-3; D is perhaps TRBD1 (5 bases). The CDR3 consists of 16 residues. Germline V CDR1 and CDR2: MDHEN, SYDVKM. V was shortened by 5 bases and J by 4 bases, with 18 bases between the two germline ends. The CDR3 nucleotides read TGTGCCAGCAGTACTCGAGGGGCAGGGTCAGGAAACACCATATATTTT. Translated: CASSTRGAGSGNTIYF.

This sequence joins TRBV7-9 and TRBJ1-2; D perhaps matches TRBD1 (6 bases). The CDR3 runs to 14 residues. Germline-derived CDR1 and CDR2 are SEHNR and FQNEAQ (reference sequence). Trimming cost V 4 bases and J 7 bases, with 16 bases left between them. CDR3 region: CASSYPGVAGGYTF. The CDR3 nucleotides read TGTGCCAGCAGCTATCCAGGGGTAGCGGGTGGCTACACCTTC.

V is TRBV19 and J is TRBJ1-5, with a weak D call TRBD1 (6 bases). The CDR3 has 15 amino acids. Germline CDR1 and CDR2: LNHDA and SQIVND (reference sequence). Trimming pared 7 bases from V and 5 bases from J, leaving 18 bases between. CDR3 nucleotides: TGTGCCAGTAAGCACTGGGGGAGGGGGGATCAGCCCCAGCATTTT. Translation: CASKHWGRGDQPQHF.

The rearrangement uses TRBV7-9 and TRBJ1-2, with D tentatively TRBD1 (5 bases). The germline V and J ends were trimmed by 5 bases and 8 bases, with 15 bases remaining between them. The CDR3 spans 13 residues. Looked up from germline, CDR1 is SEHNR and CDR2 is FQNEAQ (reference sequence). The CDR3 nucleotides are TGTGCCAGCAGCACGAACCAGGGTGTCGGCTACACCTTC. Translated, it gives CASSTNQGVGYTF. The whole variable domain, remainder taken from reference TRBV7-9 and TRBJ1-2, is DTGVSQNPRHKITKRGQNVTFRCDPISEHNRLYWYRQTLGQGPEFLTYFQNEAQLEKSRLLSDRFSAERPKGSFSTLEIQRTEQGDSAMYLCASSTNQGVGYTFGSGTRLTVV.

J is TRBJ1-1 and V is TRBV5-1; 8 bases are a match to TRBD1. The J segment lost 3 bases and the V segment lost 4 bases, leaving 2 bases of the junction unmatched. This CDR3 region has 13 residues. The germline CDR1 and CDR2 sequences are SGHRS and YFSETQ. The DNA of the CDR3 is TGCGCCAGCAGCCCGGACAGGGACACTGAAGCTTTCTTT. This sequence encodes CASSPDRDTEAFF. Full variable domain (remainder filled in from reference TRBV5-1 and TRBJ1-1): KAGVTQTPRYLIKTRGQQVTLSCSPISGHRSVSWYQQTPGQGLQFLFEYFSETQRNKGNFPGRFSGRQFSNSRSEMNVSTLELGDSALYLCASSPDRDTEAFFGQGTRLTVV.

The chain employs TRBV9 and TRBJ1-5; no firm D call. Germline CDR1 SGDLS, CDR2 YYNGEE. The CDR3 length is 15 residues. With 1 base removed from V and 0 bases from J, the gap between germline ends came to 8 bases. CDR3 loop: CASSVSGDSNQPQHF. The DNA for the CDR3 is TGTGCCAGCAGCGTATCCGGGGATAGCAATCAGCCCCAGCATTTT.

The V call is TRBV6-6, the J call TRBJ2-5; 9 nucleotides agree with TRBD2. This CDR3 has 15 residues. Germline assignment: CDR1 MNHNY and CDR2 SVGAGI (reference sequence). Trimming cost V 8 bases and J 6 bases; bases outside gene matches: 13. The CDR3 reads CASRPGSSGGKTQYF. The CDR3 DNA reads TGTGCCAGCCGGCCCGGGTCAAGCGGGGGGAAGACCCAGTACTTC.

The chain couples TRBV18 to TRBJ2-3, with D perhaps matching TRBD2 (6 bases). Trimming took 6 bases from V and 0 from J, leaving 13 bases between them. Germline lookup yields CDR1 KGHSH and CDR2 LQKENI. The CDR3 loop spans 15 amino acids. DNA for the CDR3: TGTGCCAGCTCTCAACTTAGCGGTAGCACAGATACGCAGTATTTT. Its translation is CASSQLSGSTDTQYF.

This chain connects TRBV6-2 or TRBV6-3 to TRBJ1-1; a weak D match, TRBD1 (6 bases). In germline, CDR1 is MNHEY, CDR2 SVGEGT. The CDR3 runs 14 residues. Deletions cut 5 bases from V and 5 bases from J, with 15 bases between. The CDR3 sequence is CASSPREGVTEAFF. CDR3 DNA sequence: TGTGCCAGCAGTCCCCGGGAGGGGGTTACTGAAGCTTTCTTT.

The chain uses TRBV30 and TRBJ2-3; 7 nucleotides match TRBD2. This CDR3 has 14 amino acids. V gave up 1 base and J gave up 3 bases; unmatched junction bases: 4. Germline CDR1 GTSNPN, CDR2 SVGIG (reference sequence). CDR3 sequence reads: CAWSAGLGTDTQYF. The CDR3 DNA is TGTGCCTGGAGTGCTGGACTAGGTACAGATACGCAGTATTTT.

The J gene is TRBJ2-5, the V gene TRBV28; 8 nucleotides agree with TRBD2. In germline, CDR1 is MDHEN, CDR2 SYDVKM. CDR3 length: 17 amino acids. Unmatched junction bases numbered 12, after V lost 6 bases and J lost 0 bases. CDR3 DNA: TGTGCCAGCAGCCCGATGGGGCGGGGGGCTTACCAAGAGACCCAGTACTTC. Encoded protein: CASSPMGRGAYQETQYF.

The rearrangement joins TRBV5-4 to TRBJ2-1, with D perhaps matching TRBD1 (5 bases). The CDR3 extends over 17 amino acids. Trimming removed 4 bases at V and 0 bases at J, with 17 bases between. Per the germline V gene, CDR1 is SGHNT and CDR2 is YYREEE (reference sequence). The DNA for the CDR3 is TGTGCCAGCAGCCACCCTTTGGGTGGGGCCTCCTACAATGAGCAGTTCTTC. It is translated as CASSHPLGGASYNEQFF.

The rearrangement links TRBV12-3 or TRBV12-4 to TRBJ1-1; D perhaps matches TRBD1 (6 bases). This CDR3 is 12 amino acids long. V was pared by 5 bases and J by 7 bases, with 11 bases between. CDR3 loop: CASSSRGLEAFF. The CDR3 DNA reads TGTGCCAGCAGTAGCAGGGGCCTTGAAGCTTTCTTT.

This chain uses TRBV6-2 or TRBV6-3 with TRBJ1-5; D call uncertain. The germline V and J ends were trimmed by 0 bases and 3 bases, with 12 bases remaining between them. Germline CDR1 and CDR2: MNHEY and SVGEGT. CDR3 length: 16 residues. As DNA, the CDR3 is TGTGCCAGCAGTTACTCCCCTCGGGAGCACAATCAGCCCCAGCATTTT. Translated: CASSYSPREHNQPQHF.

The V call is TRBV9, the J call TRBJ1-2, with D unclear. V gave up 3 bases and J gave up 8 bases, with 8 bases separating them. The CDR3 is made up of 11 amino acids. CDR1 and CDR2 from the germline V gene are SGDLS and YYNGEE. The CDR3 here is CASSGAGGYTF. In nucleotides, the CDR3 is TGTGCCAGCAGCGGGGCCGGGGGCTACACCTTC.

Many counts were recorded for this clone. The chain recombines TRBV27 with TRBJ2-7; D is ambiguous. Trimming left V 6 bases short and J 3 bases short, with 18 bases between. The V gene's germline CDR1 is MNHEY and CDR2 SMNVEV (reference sequence). The CDR3 has 15 amino acids. The CDR3 nucleotides are TGTGCCAGCAGCCGACTTCACAGTGGGGTCTACGAGCAGTACTTC. Amino acid sequence: CASSRLHSGVYEQYF.